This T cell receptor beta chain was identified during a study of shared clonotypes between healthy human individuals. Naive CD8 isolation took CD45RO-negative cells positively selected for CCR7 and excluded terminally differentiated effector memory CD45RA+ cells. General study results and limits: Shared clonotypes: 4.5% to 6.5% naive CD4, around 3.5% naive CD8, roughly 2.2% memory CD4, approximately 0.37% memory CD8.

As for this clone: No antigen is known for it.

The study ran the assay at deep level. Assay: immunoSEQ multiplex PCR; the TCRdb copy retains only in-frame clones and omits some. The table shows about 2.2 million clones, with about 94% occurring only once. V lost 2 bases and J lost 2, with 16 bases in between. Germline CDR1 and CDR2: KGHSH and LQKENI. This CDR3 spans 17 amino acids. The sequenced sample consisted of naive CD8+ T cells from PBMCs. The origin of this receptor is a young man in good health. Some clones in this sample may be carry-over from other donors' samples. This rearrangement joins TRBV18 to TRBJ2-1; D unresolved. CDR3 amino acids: CASSPSSVLGTYNEQFF. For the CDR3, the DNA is TGTGCCAGCTCACCAAGCAGCGTCCTAGGCACCTACAATGAGCAGTTCTTC.